Shown below are 25 T cell receptor beta chains from a single sample sequenced in a study of CD8+ T cells in alopecia areata. As the sequencing template, cDNA was produced by extracting RNA and reverse transcribing it. The repertoire was sequenced with immunoSEQ multiplex PCR; TCRdb's copy has only in-frame clones and lacks some. The sample shows 95,000 to 110,000 clones, 55% of them seen only once. The material sequenced was CD4+ T cells sorted from blood. The receptors derive from a human donor in good health.

A few counts support this clone. The chain is built from TRBV7-9 and TRBJ1-2; D may be TRBD1 (5 bases). Germline V lookup: CDR1 SEHNR, CDR2 FQNEAQ (reference sequence). There are 14 residues in the CDR3. The V end was cut by 5 bases, the J end by 0 bases, with 10 bases between. CDR3 sequence: CASSRETANYGYTF. DNA for the CDR3: TGTGCCAGCAGCCGAGAGACAGCTAACTATGGCTACACCTTC.

This clone occurred a few times. V and J are TRBV5-6 and TRBJ1-5; D remains unclear. V lost 4 bases, J lost 1 base, and 9 bases lay in between. Germline loops: CDR1 SGHDT, CDR2 YYEEEE. The CDR3 is 14 residues long. The CDR3 here is CASSTDGSNQPQHF. DNA for the CDR3: TGTGCCAGCAGCACCGACGGAAGCAATCAGCCCCAGCATTTT.

This chain joins TRBV6-5 and TRBJ2-5; D is possibly TRBD1 (6 bases). V was trimmed by 2 bases and J by 3 bases, leaving 13 bases between them. The CDR3 extends over 15 amino acids. The germline gives CDR1 MNHEY, CDR2 SVGAGI. CDR3 nucleotides: TGTGCCAGCAGTTACAGATACAGGGCAGAAGAGACCCAGTACTTC. Protein product: CASSYRYRAEETQYF.

The chain links TRBV6-6 to TRBJ1-6, with D possibly TRBD1 on 5 matching bases. CDR1 is MNHNY and CDR2 is SVGAGI in the germline V gene (reference sequence). There are 15 residues in the CDR3. V gave up 2 bases and J gave up 6 bases, with 11 bases separating them. The CDR3 DNA reads as TGTGCCAGCAGTTACCAGGGCGTCTTTAATTCACCCCTCCACTTT. It yields the protein CASSYQGVFNSPLHF.

The rearrangement links TRBV25-1 to TRBJ2-2; the match to TRBD1 covers 10 bases. J was trimmed by 6 bases and V by 1 base; bases with no gene match: 5. Germline assignment: CDR1 MGHDK and CDR2 SYGVNS. This CDR3 spans 16 amino acids. The CDR3 loop is CASSESKTGGSGELFF. The DNA for the CDR3 is TGTGCCAGCAGTGAATCCAAGACAGGGGGCTCCGGGGAGCTGTTTTTT.

The V gene is TRBV5-1, the J gene TRBJ1-2; TRBD1 agrees at 9 bases. This CDR3 region has 16 residues. CDR1 is SGHRS, CDR2 YFSETQ, per germline. Germline trimming cut 5 bases from V and 4 bases from J; bases unmatched to any gene: 12. The CDR3: CASSLIVTGGGYGYTF. The CDR3 DNA sequence: TGCGCCAGCAGTTTGATCGTAACAGGGGGCGGCTATGGCTACACCTTC.

V usage is TRBV29-1 and J usage is TRBJ1-2; D remains ambiguous. Germline CDR1 SQVTM, CDR2 ANQGSEA. The ends were cut back, 4 bases at V and 0 bases at J, with 9 bases in the middle. The CDR3 runs 13 residues. The CDR3 DNA is TGCAGCGTTGTTCCGGGCCCTAACTATGGCTACACCTTC. As protein: CSVVPGPNYGYTF.

This clone was counted a few times. The chain combines TRBV14 with TRBJ1-1; maybe TRBD1 (6 bases). Germline CDR1 SGHDN, CDR2 FVKESK. The CDR3 sequence is 14 residues long. V dropped 4 bases and J dropped 5 bases, with 14 bases sitting between them. CDR3 amino acids: CASSRNLQGTEAFF. The CDR3 nucleotides are TGTGCCAGCAGCCGTAACCTTCAGGGGACTGAAGCTTTCTTT.

This clone was found a few times. This chain joins TRBV7-9 and TRBJ1-2, with 8 bases that match TRBD1. V was clipped by 5 bases and J by 4 bases; unmatched bases: 6. This CDR3 contains 14 residues. Germline V CDR1 and CDR2: SEHNR, FQNEAQ (reference sequence). The CDR3: CASSPGQGAYGYTF. Here the CDR3 DNA reads TGTGCCAGCAGCCCCGGACAGGGTGCCTATGGCTACACCTTC.

The chain carries TRBV7-2 and TRBJ2-2; D unresolved. V shed 4 bases and J shed 2 bases, with 11 bases lying between them. The CDR3 consists of 15 residues. The germline gives CDR1 SGHTA, CDR2 FQGNSA. The CDR3 sequence is CASSWSGPNTGELFF. In nucleotides, the CDR3 is TGTGCCAGCAGCTGGTCAGGACCAAACACCGGGGAGCTGTTTTTT.

There are a few counts of this clone. The chain has TRBV5-1 and TRBJ1-6; 7 bases are a match to TRBD1. The V gene end was trimmed by 1 base and the J gene end by 5 bases; junction bases not matched to a gene: 3. CDR1 is SGHRS, CDR2 YFSETQ, per germline. CDR3 length: 15 residues. CDR3 loop: CASSLTGANNSPLHF. The CDR3 nucleotides read TGCGCCAGCAGCTTGACAGGGGCGAATAATTCACCCCTCCACTTT. Together with reference TRBV5-1 and TRBJ1-6, the CDR3 gives the full variable domain: KAGVTQTPRYLIKTRGQQVTLSCSPISGHRSVSWYQQTPGQGLQFLFEYFSETQRNKGNFPGRFSGRQFSNSRSEMNVSTLELGDSALYLCASSLTGANNSPLHFGNGTRLTVT.

This clone has just a few counts. The rearrangement links TRBV29-1 to TRBJ2-5, with 7 bases aligning to TRBD2. Germline V gene data show CDR1 as SQVTM and CDR2 as ANQGSEA. The V gene end was trimmed by 7 bases and the J gene end by 9 bases; junction bases not matched to a gene: 11. This CDR3 comprises 12 residues. CDR3 sequence: CSAASGAGAQYF. The DNA of the CDR3 is TGCAGCGCCGCGAGTGGGGCGGGGGCCCAGTACTTC.

This clone was observed a few times. The chain carries TRBV2 and TRBJ2-1; possible D gene TRBD2, 6 bases. The germline V gene has CDR1 SNHLY and CDR2 FYNNEI. Trimming shortened V by 2 bases and J by 0 bases, and 11 bases separated the two germline ends. The CDR3 loop spans 16 amino acids. CDR3 residues: CASSERGLSSYNEQFF. The CDR3, as DNA: TGTGCCAGCAGTGAAAGGGGACTCTCCTCCTACAATGAGCAGTTCTTC.

The chain couples TRBV29-1 to TRBJ2-5; tentatively, D is TRBD1 (6 bases). V lost 4 bases, J lost 2 bases, and 8 bases lay in between. CDR3 size: 12 residues. Germline assignment: CDR1 SQVTM and CDR2 ANQGSEA. CDR3 in DNA: TGCAGCGTTGGGACAGAGCAAGAGACCCAGTACTTC. Translated: CSVGTEQETQYF.

In its sample, this clone was seen a few times. This chain links TRBV5-5 with TRBJ1-1, with 7 bases aligning to TRBD1. With 5 bases clipped from V and 4 bases from J, the junction kept 5 bases outside the gene matches. Germline CDR1 and CDR2: SGHKS and YYEKEE (reference sequence). The CDR3 covers 13 residues. CDR3: CASSRDSATEAFF. CDR3 DNA: TGTGCCAGCAGTCGGGACAGCGCCACTGAAGCTTTCTTT.

About this clone: Germline is not matched at one junction end, which may reflect a read error. The rearrangement links TRBV5-6 to TRBJ1-2; D ambiguous. Germline V gene lookup returns CDR1 SGHDT and CDR2 YYEEEE. The CDR3 contains 12 residues. CDR3 residues: CASSFLGSPLSF. CDR3 DNA sequence: TGTGCCAGCAGCTTTTTGGGCAGCCCTCTCTCCTTC.

A remark on this clone: One end of the junction is discordant with germline, which a read error may explain. The chain joins TRBV25-1 to TRBJ2-7; D ambiguous. CDR3 length equals 13 residues. The V gene's germline CDR1 is MGHDK and CDR2 SYGVNS. CDR3 nucleotides: TGTGCCAGCAGTGAATATACCGGGTTCAAGCACTACTTC. Its protein product is CASSEYTGFKHYF.

This CDR3 is CASGRPGLAPGANVLTF. The CDR3 region has the DNA TGTGCCAGCGGGAGACCGGGACTAGCTCCTGGGGCCAACGTCCTGACTTTC. V gene TRBV25-1 combines with J gene TRBJ2-6, with TRBD2 matching over 9 bases. The germline V gene encodes CDR1 MGHDK and CDR2 SYGVNS. The CDR3 consists of 17 residues. The junction had 10 bases not matched to a gene; V was cut back by 8 bases and J by 2 bases.

As DNA, the CDR3 is TGTGCCTGGAGTCACCAGGAACGCTATGGCTACACCTTC. Its translation: CAWSHQERYGYTF. V is TRBV30 and J is TRBJ1-2; no clear D gene. Looked up from germline, CDR1 is GTSNPN and CDR2 is SVGIG (reference sequence). The CDR3 is 13 amino acids. With 2 bases removed from V and 4 bases from J, the gap between germline ends came to 11 bases.

This clone was recorded a few times. The V gene is TRBV27, the J gene TRBJ1-5; a weak D match, TRBD1 (6 bases). The germline V and J ends were trimmed by 2 bases and 6 bases, with 8 bases remaining between them. CDR1 MNHEY and CDR2 SMNVEV come from the germline V gene (reference sequence). CDR3 size: 13 residues. The CDR3 loop is CASSLQGPQPQHF. The CDR3 DNA is TGTGCCAGCAGTTTACAGGGGCCTCAGCCCCAGCATTTT.

This clone was seen just once. This sequence joins TRBV7-2 and TRBJ1-5, with D unresolved. CDR1 and CDR2 (germline): SGHTA, FQGNSA. Between the trimmed V and J ends, which lost 6 bases and 3 bases, there was a span of 12 bases. The CDR3 runs to 14 residues. CDR3 amino acids: CASREIDYNQPQHF. CDR3 coding DNA: TGTGCCAGCAGGGAAATCGACTACAATCAGCCCCAGCATTTT.

About this clone itself: Additional DNA sequences in this sample encode the identical CDR3. J is TRBJ1-5 and V is TRBV30, with D tentatively TRBD1 (5 bases). V lost 5 bases to trimming and J lost 0 bases, with 8 bases between them. Germline V gene sequence: CDR1 GTSNPN, CDR2 SVGIG (reference sequence). This CDR3 spans 13 amino acids. The CDR3 spells CAWGRDSNQPQHF. CDR3 DNA: TGTGCCTGGGGCAGGGATAGCAATCAGCCCCAGCATTTT.

The gene calls are TRBV7-2 and TRBJ2-5; 7 bases match TRBD2. The V segment lost 5 bases and the J segment 3 bases; nucleotides outside the gene matches: 6. The germline gives CDR1 SGHTA, CDR2 FQGNSA. The CDR3 has 14 amino acids. DNA of the CDR3: TGTGCCAGCAGCCCGGGACTAACTAAAGAGACCCAGTACTTC. This sequence encodes CASSPGLTKETQYF.

This sequence joins TRBV2 and TRBJ2-6; D not resolved. CDR1 is SNHLY, CDR2 FYNNEI, per germline. The CDR3 is made up of 14 amino acids. Trimming removed 3 bases from V and 6 bases from J, with 9 bases in between. CDR3 protein: CASSEGLAANVLTF. CDR3 sequence (DNA): TGTGCCAGCAGTGAGGGCCTGGCGGCCAACGTCCTGACTTTC.

This chain uses TRBV10-3 with TRBJ2-5; 9 bases agree with TRBD1. Germline V gives CDR1 ENHRY, CDR2 SYGVKD. Trimming took 6 bases from V and 3 from J; bases not matched to a gene: 5. The CDR3 totals 14 residues. CDR3 coding DNA: TGTGCCATCAGACTGGGACAGGGAGAAGAGACCCAGTACTTC. Its translation: CAIRLGQGEETQYF.